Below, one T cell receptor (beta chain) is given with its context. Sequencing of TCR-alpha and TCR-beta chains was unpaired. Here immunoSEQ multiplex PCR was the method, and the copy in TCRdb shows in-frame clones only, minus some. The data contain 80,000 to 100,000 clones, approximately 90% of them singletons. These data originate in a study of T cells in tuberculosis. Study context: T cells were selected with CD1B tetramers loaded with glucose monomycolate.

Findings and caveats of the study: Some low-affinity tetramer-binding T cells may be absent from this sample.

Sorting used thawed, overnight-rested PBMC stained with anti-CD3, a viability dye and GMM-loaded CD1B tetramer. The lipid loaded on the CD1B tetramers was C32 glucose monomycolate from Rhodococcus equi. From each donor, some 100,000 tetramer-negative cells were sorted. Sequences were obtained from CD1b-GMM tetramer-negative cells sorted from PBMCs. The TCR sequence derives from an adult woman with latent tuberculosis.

The DNA of the CDR3 is TGTGCCAGCAGCTTAGGCAGGGAAGATACGCAGTATTTT. Translation gives CASSLGREDTQYF. This chain connects TRBV7-6 to TRBJ2-3; TRBD1 is a possible D gene (5 bases). The germline CDR1 and CDR2 sequences are SGHVS and FNYEAQ. V was shortened by 1 base and J by 5 bases, with 7 bases between the two germline ends. The CDR3 loop spans 13 amino acids. The variable domain in full, completed from reference TRBV7-6 and TRBJ2-3, reads GAGVSQSPRYKVTKRGQDVALRCDPISGHVSLYWYRQALGQGPEFLTYFNYEAQQDKSGLPNDRFSAERPEGSISTLTIQRTEQRDSAMYRCASSLGREDTQYFGPGTRLTVL.